This is a list of T cell receptor beta chains from one sample in a study of blood T cells in healthy people across ages. From the 5' RACE reads, TCRdb called clonotypes with MiXCR, one entry per CDR3 protein. This table has 1.5 million to 2 million distinct CDR3 sequences, about 50% appearing once. Sequencing was done on a sample of blood. The receptors were gathered from a woman in her thirties or forties in good health. CDR3s include the opening cysteine and the closing phenylalanine or tryptophan. A D gene is named only where the DNA matches it firmly. Size is stated for part of the rows, as once, few or many counts, or as a class when the clone is expanded.

TRBV11-1	-	few	TRBJ2-1	TGTGCCAGCAGCCGGGCGAGATGGGGCGATGAGCAGTTCTTC	CASSRARWGDEQFF
TRBV29-1	TRBD1	few	TRBJ2-7	TGCAGCGTTGAGACAGGGGGGGGCGAGCAGTACTTC	CSVETGGGEQYF
TRBV4-2	TRBD1	-	TRBJ1-2	TGTGCCAGCAGCCAAGAAAGAGCCGGGACAGGGGGCTATGGCTACACCTTC	CASSQERAGTGGYGYTF
TRBV7-7	-	-	TRBJ2-3	TGTGCTAGCAGCCCGGGACACAACACAGATACGCAGTATTTT	CASSPGHNTDTQYF
TRBV2	-	-	TRBJ2-5	TGTGCCAGCACTGGCAGCCAAGAGACCCAGCACTTC	CASTGSQETQHF
TRBV24-1	TRBD1	-	TRBJ2-3	TGTGCCACCAGTGATTTTCCGGGACAGGACACAGATACGCAGTATTTT	CATSDFPGQDTDTQYF
TRBV9	TRBD1	-	TRBJ2-7	TGTGCCAGCAGCGTAGTAAGGGACAGGACCTCCTACGAGCAGTACTTC	CASSVVRDRTSYEQYF
TRBV11-2	TRBD1	-	TRBJ2-3	TGTGCCAGCAGCGGCCAGGGACAGTCTATCACAGATACGCAGTATTTT	CASSGQGQSITDTQYF
TRBV27	-	-	TRBJ1-2	TGTGCCAGCAGTTTTGCAGGGTCTTCAAACTATGGCTACACCTTC	CASSFAGSSNYGYTF
TRBV24-1	TRBD2	-	TRBJ2-5	TGTGCCACCAGTGATCGGGGGGGGAGGAGAGAGACCCAGTACTTC	CATSDRGGRRETQYF
TRBV5-4	-	few	TRBJ2-5	TGTGCCAGCAGCCCCGGGGGGCCCAGAGAGACCCAGTACTTC	CASSPGGPRETQYF
TRBV9	-	few	TRBJ2-5	TGTGCCAGCAGCGTAGCTGGTCTGAACAGCCGTTCGGAGACCCAGTACTTC	CASSVAGLNSRSETQYF
TRBV28	-	few	TRBJ2-7	TGTGCCAGCCGAGATACACTAGGCATCTACGAGCAGTACTTC	CASRDTLGIYEQYF
TRBV7-9	-	few	TRBJ1-1	TGTGCCAGCAGCTTAGCGAGTAAGGGAGAAGCTTTCTTT	CASSLASKGEAFF
TRBV20-1	-	-	TRBJ1-4	TGCAGTGCGGGGCAGGCGATTGAAAAACTGTTTTTT	CSAGQAIEKLFF
TRBV29-1	TRBD2	-	TRBJ2-3	TGCAGCGCCGTGGGGGGGTCAGATACGCAGTATTTT	CSAVGGSDTQYF
TRBV20-1	TRBD1	-	TRBJ2-1	TGCAGTGCTAGAGATGGGGGACAGGAGGGGGAAAATGAGCAGTTCTTC	CSARDGGQEGENEQFF
TRBV12-3/TRBV12-4	-	-	TRBJ1-2	TGTGCCAGCAGCCCTATGTTCCAGGGGCAGGGTGGCTACACCTTC	CASSPMFQGQGGYTF
TRBV7-2	TRBD1	-	TRBJ2-1	TGTGCCAGCAGCCAACAGGGGTGGTCAAATGAGCAGTTCTTC	CASSQQGWSNEQFF
TRBV7-3	-	once	TRBJ2-3	TGTGCCAGCGTCGGGGCGGCCACAGATACGCAGTATTTT	CASVGAATDTQYF
TRBV20-1	-	-	TRBJ2-3	TGCAGTGCTAGCCCGGGCGATGGCACAGATACGCAGTATTTT	CSASPGDGTDTQYF
TRBV28	TRBD1	-	TRBJ1-4	TGTGCCAGCAGCCAACAGGGGGTTGGAGAAAAACTGTTTTTT	CASSQQGVGEKLFF
TRBV6-6	TRBD1	-	TRBJ1-4	TGTGCCAGCAGACAGGGGTACGAAAAACTGTTTTTT	CASRQGYEKLFF
TRBV4-3	TRBD2	-	TRBJ2-3	TGCGCCAGCAGTGATTCCCTAGCGGGGGGGCTCACAGATACGCAGTATTTT	CASSDSLAGGLTDTQYF
TRBV27	-	few	TRBJ2-1	TGTGCCAGCAGTATACTGACTAGTAGCAATGAGCAGTTCTTC	CASSILTSSNEQFF
TRBV28	-	few	TRBJ2-6	TGTGCCAGCAAGAAAGGGGGCTCTGGGGCCAACGTCCTGACTTTC	CASKKGGSGANVLTF
TRBV6-5	TRBD2	few	TRBJ2-1	TGTGCCAGCAGTTCGCAGACTAGCCCTACTCTCAATGAGCAGTTCTTC	CASSSQTSPTLNEQFF
TRBV9	TRBD2	few	TRBJ2-1	TGTGCCAGCAGCGTAGGTTGGACTAGCTCCGACAATGAGCAGTTCTTC	CASSVGWTSSDNEQFF
TRBV4-3	-	-	TRBJ2-1	TGCGCCAGCAGCCAAGAGACTAACCAATTCAATGAGCAGTTCTTC	CASSQETNQFNEQFF
TRBV9	-	-	TRBJ2-1	TGTGCCAGCAGCGTAGGCGTGGGGACTGGGAATGAGCAGTTCTTC	CASSVGVGTGNEQFF
TRBV7-2	-	few	TRBJ1-2	TGTGCCAGCAGCGCCAATACTGGGGCGGTTGGCTACACCTTC	CASSANTGAVGYTF
TRBV5-1	-	-	TRBJ2-7	TGCGCCAGCAGCACGGACGGCATCAGCTCCTACGAGCAGTACTTC	CASSTDGISSYEQYF
TRBV4-3	-	-	TRBJ1-1	TGCGCCAGCAGCCAAGAGAGGGGATGGACTGAAGCTTTCTTT	CASSQERGWTEAFF
TRBV20-1	TRBD2	-	TRBJ2-1	TGCAGTGCCAGGGGACTAGCGGATTACAATGAGCAGTTCTTC	CSARGLADYNEQFF
TRBV29-1	TRBD2	-	TRBJ2-1	TGCGGCGTAGCCTGGGGGACTAGGACCTACAATGAGCAGTTCTTC	CGVAWGTRTYNEQFF
TRBV9	-	-	TRBJ2-3	TGTGCCAGCAGCGTAGGCCGGGGCGCTGGAGATACGCAGTATTTT	CASSVGRGAGDTQYF
TRBV7-9	-	-	TRBJ2-5	TGTGCCAGCAGCCAAGACAGGTCAGCAGAGACCCAGTACTTC	CASSQDRSAETQYF
TRBV20-1	-	-	TRBJ2-1	TGCAGTGCTATCAGGGGCGGGGTTGAGCAGTTCTTC	CSAIRGGVEQFF
TRBV4-3	-	-	TRBJ1-6	TGCGCCAGCAGCCTCCAGGGTGATGGTTCACCCCTCCACTTT	CASSLQGDGSPLHF
TRBV7-2	-	-	TRBJ2-5	TGTGCCAGCAGAACCGACAGAGGAAGTCGGGAGCAGTACTTC	CASRTDRGSREQYF
TRBV12-3/TRBV12-4	TRBD1	-	TRBJ2-7	TGTGCCAGCAGTCCCCATCTAAGGACAGGGGGCAATGAGCAGTACTTC	CASSPHLRTGGNEQYF
TRBV2	-	-	TRBJ2-5	TGTGCCAGCAGTACTGACGAGGGGACCCAGTACTTC	CASSTDEGTQYF
TRBV5-6	TRBD2	-	TRBJ2-1	TGTGCCAGCAGCGCTACGCCGGGACTAGCTGTGGAGACAAATTACAATGAGCAGTTCTTC	CASSATPGLAVETNYNEQFF
TRBV10-3	-	-	TRBJ2-1	TGTGCCATCAGTGAGGGGGACTGGAGTAATGAGCAGTTCTTC	CAISEGDWSNEQFF
TRBV4-1	-	-	TRBJ1-4	TGCGCCAGCAGCCAAGAAAGCAGGGGAGGTGAAAAACTGTTTTTT	CASSQESRGGEKLFF
TRBV12-3/TRBV12-4	-	few	TRBJ1-6	TGTGCCAGCAGATCGGACAGCAGCTCCTATAATTCACCCCTCCACTTT	CASRSDSSSYNSPLHF
TRBV4-2	-	many	TRBJ2-5	TGTGCCAGCAGCCAATCCCGGGGATCAGAAGAGACCCAGTACTTC	CASSQSRGSEETQYF
TRBV6-1	-	-	TRBJ2-5	TGTGCCAGCAGTGAAGTCCTGGGAGCGGGGACCCAGTACTTC	CASSEVLGAGTQYF
TRBV5-1	-	-	TRBJ2-1	TGCGCCAGCGGGACTCAGGGATCGGGCAATGAGCAGTTCTTC	CASGTQGSGNEQFF
TRBV12-3/TRBV12-4	TRBD1	few	TRBJ1-2	TGTGCCAGCAGTCGGACAGGGTCTGACTATGGCTACACCTTC	CASSRTGSDYGYTF
TRBV6-2/TRBV6-3	-	-	TRBJ1-2	TGTGCCAGCAGGACCGGGACACCCCTTAACTATGGCTACACCTTC	CASRTGTPLNYGYTF